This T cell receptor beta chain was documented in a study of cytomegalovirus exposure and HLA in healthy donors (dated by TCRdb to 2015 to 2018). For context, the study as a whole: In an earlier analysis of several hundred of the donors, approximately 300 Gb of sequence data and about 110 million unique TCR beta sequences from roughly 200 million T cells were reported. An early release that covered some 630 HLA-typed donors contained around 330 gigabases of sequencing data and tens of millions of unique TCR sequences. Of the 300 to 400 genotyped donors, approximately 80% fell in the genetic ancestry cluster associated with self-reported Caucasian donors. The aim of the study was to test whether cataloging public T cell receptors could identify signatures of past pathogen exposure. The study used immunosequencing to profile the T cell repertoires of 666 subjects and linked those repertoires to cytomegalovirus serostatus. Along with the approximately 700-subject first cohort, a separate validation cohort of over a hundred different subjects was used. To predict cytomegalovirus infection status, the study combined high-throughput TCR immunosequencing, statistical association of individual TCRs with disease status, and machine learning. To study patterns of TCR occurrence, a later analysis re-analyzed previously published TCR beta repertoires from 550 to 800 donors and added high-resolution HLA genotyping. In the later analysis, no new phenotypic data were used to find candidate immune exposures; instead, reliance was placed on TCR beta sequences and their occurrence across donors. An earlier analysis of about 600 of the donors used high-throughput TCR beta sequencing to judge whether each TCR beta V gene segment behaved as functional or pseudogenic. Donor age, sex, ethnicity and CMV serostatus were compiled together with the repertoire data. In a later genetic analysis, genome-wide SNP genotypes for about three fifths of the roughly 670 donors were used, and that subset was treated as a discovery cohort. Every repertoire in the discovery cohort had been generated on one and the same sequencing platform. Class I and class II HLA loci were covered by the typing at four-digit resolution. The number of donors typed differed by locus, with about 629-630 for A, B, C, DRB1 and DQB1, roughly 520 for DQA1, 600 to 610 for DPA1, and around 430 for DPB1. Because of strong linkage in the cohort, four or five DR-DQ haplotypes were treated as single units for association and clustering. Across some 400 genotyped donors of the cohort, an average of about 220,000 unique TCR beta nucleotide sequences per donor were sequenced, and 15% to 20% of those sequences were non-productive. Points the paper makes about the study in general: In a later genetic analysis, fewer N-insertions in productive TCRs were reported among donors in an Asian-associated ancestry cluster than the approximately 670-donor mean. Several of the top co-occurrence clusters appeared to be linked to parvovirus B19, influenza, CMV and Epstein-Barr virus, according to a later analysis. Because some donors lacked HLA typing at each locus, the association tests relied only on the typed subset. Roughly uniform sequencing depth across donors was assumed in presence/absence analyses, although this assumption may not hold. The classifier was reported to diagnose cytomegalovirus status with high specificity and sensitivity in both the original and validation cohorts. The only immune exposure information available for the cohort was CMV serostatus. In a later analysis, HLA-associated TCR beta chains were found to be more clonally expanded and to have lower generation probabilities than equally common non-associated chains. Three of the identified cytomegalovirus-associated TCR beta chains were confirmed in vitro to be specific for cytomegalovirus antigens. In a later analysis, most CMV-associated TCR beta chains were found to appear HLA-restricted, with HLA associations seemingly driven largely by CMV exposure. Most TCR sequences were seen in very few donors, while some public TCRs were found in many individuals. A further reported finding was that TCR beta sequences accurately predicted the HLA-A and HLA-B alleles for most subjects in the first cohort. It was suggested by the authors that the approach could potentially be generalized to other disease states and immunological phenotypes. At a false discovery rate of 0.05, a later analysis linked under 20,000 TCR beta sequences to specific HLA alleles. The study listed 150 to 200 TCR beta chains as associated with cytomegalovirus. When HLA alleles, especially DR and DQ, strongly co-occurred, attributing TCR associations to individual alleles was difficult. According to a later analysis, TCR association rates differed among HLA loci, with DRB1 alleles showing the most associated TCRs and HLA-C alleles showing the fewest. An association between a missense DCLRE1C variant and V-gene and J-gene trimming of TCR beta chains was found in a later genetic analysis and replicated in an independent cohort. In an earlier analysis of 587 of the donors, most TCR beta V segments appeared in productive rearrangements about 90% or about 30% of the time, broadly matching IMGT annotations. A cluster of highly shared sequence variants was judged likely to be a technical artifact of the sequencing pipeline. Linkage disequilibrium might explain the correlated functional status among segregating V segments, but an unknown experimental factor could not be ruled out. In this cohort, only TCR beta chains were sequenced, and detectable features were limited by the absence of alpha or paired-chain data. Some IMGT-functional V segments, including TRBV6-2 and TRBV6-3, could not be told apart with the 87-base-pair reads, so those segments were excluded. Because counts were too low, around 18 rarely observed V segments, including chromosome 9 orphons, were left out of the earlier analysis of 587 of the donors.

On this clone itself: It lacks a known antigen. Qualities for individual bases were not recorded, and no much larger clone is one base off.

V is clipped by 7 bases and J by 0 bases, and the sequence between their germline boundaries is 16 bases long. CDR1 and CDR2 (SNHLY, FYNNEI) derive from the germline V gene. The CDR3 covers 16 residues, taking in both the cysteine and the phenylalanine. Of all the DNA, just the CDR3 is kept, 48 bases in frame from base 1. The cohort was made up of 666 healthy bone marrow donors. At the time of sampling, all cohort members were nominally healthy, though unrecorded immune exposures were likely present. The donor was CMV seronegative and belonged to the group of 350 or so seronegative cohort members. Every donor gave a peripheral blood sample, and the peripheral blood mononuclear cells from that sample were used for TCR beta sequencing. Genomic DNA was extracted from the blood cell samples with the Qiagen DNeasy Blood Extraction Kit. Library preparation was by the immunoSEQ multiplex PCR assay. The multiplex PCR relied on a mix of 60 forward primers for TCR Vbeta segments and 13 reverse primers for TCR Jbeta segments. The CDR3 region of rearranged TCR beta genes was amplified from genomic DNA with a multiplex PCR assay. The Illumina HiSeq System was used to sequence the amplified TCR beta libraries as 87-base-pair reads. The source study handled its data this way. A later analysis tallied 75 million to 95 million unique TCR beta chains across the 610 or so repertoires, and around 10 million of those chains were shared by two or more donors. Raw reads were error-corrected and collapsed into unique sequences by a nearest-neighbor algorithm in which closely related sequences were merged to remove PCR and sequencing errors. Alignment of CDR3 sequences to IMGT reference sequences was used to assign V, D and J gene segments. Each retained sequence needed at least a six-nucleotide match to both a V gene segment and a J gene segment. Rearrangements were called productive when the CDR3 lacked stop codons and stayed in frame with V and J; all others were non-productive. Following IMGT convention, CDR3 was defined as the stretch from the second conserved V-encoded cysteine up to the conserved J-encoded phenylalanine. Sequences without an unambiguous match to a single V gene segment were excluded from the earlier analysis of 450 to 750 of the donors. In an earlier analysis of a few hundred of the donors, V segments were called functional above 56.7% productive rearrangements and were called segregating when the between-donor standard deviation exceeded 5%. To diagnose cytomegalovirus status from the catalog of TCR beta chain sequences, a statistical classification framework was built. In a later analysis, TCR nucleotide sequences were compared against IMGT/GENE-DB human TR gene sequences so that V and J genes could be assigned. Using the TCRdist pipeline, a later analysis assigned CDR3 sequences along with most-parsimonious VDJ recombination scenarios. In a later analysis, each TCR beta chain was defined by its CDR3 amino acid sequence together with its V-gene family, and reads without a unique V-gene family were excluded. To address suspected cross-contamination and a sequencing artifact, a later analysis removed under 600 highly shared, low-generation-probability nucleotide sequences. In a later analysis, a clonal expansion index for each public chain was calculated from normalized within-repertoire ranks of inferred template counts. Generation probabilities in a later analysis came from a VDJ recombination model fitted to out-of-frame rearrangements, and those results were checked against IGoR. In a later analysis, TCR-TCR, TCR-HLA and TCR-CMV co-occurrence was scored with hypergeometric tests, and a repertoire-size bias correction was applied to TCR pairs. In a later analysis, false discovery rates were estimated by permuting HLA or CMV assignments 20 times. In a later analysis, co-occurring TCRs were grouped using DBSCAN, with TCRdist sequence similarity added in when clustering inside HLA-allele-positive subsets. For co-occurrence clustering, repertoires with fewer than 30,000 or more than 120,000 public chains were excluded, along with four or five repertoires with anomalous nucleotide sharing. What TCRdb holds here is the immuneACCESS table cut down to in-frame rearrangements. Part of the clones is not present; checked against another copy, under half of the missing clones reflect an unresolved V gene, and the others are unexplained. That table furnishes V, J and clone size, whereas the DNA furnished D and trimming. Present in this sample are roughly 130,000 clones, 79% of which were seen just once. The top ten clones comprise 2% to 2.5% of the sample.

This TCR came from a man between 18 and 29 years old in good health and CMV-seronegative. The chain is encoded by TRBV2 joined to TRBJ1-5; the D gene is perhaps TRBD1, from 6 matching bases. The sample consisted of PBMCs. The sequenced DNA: TGTGCCAGCAAACAACAGGGTGGCGGTAGCAATCAGCCCCAGCATTTT. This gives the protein CASKQQGGGSNQPQHF. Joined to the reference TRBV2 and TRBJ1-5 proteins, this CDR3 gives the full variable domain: EPEVTQTPSHQVTQMGQEVILRCVPISNHLYFYWYRQILGQKVEFLVSFYNNEISEKSEIFDDQFSVERPDGSNFTLKIRSTKLEDSAMYFCASKQQGGGSNQPQHFGDGTRLSIL.